The 27 T cell receptor beta chains presented below share a single source sample, sequenced in a study of cytomegalovirus exposure and HLA in healthy donors. Primers: 60 Vbeta forward and 13 Jbeta reverse. Data came from immunoSEQ multiplex PCR; TCRdb stores just in-frame clones and leaves some out. The sample has approximately 61,000 clones; the top ten hold about 2.1%. The specimen was PBMCs. These receptors originate from a woman aged 18-29 years in good health and CMV-seronegative.

V gene TRBV18 combines with J gene TRBJ1-1, with 7 nucleotides matching TRBD1. The germline V gene encodes CDR1 KGHSH and CDR2 LQKENI. J lost 5 bases, V lost 2 bases, and 17 bases had no gene match. This CDR3 comprises 18 residues. CDR3 nucleotides: TGTGCCAGCTCACCAGGGGTTCTGACAGGGCTTAGGGATACTGAAGCTTTCTTT. This encodes CASSPGVLTGLRDTEAFF.

The V and J genes are TRBV6-1 and TRBJ2-3; D is undetermined. The length of the CDR3 is 14 residues. The germline V gene has CDR1 MNHNS and CDR2 SASEGT. The V end lost 2 bases, the J end lost 1 base, and 7 bases lay between the germline ends. The CDR3 loop is CASSERPGTDTQYF. CDR3 coding DNA: TGTGCCAGCAGTGAACGCCCGGGCACAGATACGCAGTATTTT.

The rearrangement joins TRBV6-4 to TRBJ1-2; no reliable D call. From germline, CDR1 is MRHNA and CDR2 SNTAGT. CDR3 size: 15 residues. Trimming removed 2 bases at V and 4 bases at J, with 14 bases between. The CDR3 spells CASSDVADGAYGYTF. As DNA, the CDR3 is TGTGCCAGCAGTGACGTGGCAGACGGAGCCTATGGCTACACCTTC.

This chain links TRBV29-1 with TRBJ2-3; D may be TRBD1 (5 bases). The CDR3 runs to 15 residues. Trimming removed 5 bases at V and 0 bases at J, with 15 bases between. Germline assignment: CDR1 SQVTM and CDR2 ANQGSEA. This CDR3 reads CSVLLTVPSTDTQYF. The CDR3 DNA reads TGCAGCGTTCTACTGACAGTACCTAGCACAGATACGCAGTATTTT.

The chain couples TRBV27 to TRBJ2-7; 7 nucleotides align to TRBD2. V lost 6 bases to trimming and J lost 7 bases; unmatched junction nucleotides: 15. The CDR3 contains 15 residues. Germline CDR1 MNHEY, CDR2 SMNVEV (reference sequence). CDR3 amino acids: CASRRVGAGGREQYF. CDR3 bases: TGTGCCAGCAGGCGAGTCGGGGCCGGGGGGAGGGAGCAGTACTTC.

The CDR3 sequence: CASIQDTEAFF. The CDR3 nucleotides are TGTGCCAGCATTCAGGACACTGAAGCTTTCTTT. The chain recombines TRBV18 with TRBJ1-1; the D is unclear. Germline V gene sequence: CDR1 KGHSH, CDR2 LQKENI. Trimming left V 8 bases short and J 3 bases short, with 7 bases between. The CDR3 is 11 residues long. Together with reference TRBV18 and TRBJ1-1, the CDR3 gives the full variable domain: NAGVMQNPRHLVRRRGQEARLRCSPMKGHSHVYWYRQLPEEGLKFMVYLQKENIIDESGMPKERFSAEFPKEGPSILRIQQVVRGDSAAYFCASIQDTEAFFGQGTRLTVV.

The chain combines TRBV5-4 with TRBJ1-1, with D possibly TRBD1 on 5 matching bases. V lost 4 bases, J lost 1 base, and 11 bases lay in between. The CDR3 runs to 14 residues. Germline CDR1 reads SGHNT; CDR2 reads YYREEE (reference sequence). Here the CDR3 reads CASSAQQANTEAFF. The CDR3 DNA reads as TGTGCCAGCAGCGCACAACAGGCGAACACTGAAGCTTTCTTT.

The chain combines TRBV5-1 with TRBJ1-6; weak D call: TRBD1 (6 bases). From germline, CDR1 is SGHRS and CDR2 YFSETQ. CDR3 length equals 18 residues. The V end was cut by 0 bases, the J end by 2 bases, with 15 bases between. The CDR3 loop is CASSLGEGGWPYNSPLHF. The CDR3 region has the DNA TGCGCCAGCAGCTTGGGTGAAGGGGGTTGGCCCTATAATTCACCCCTCCACTTT.

The chain is built from TRBV18 and TRBJ2-7; TRBD1 agrees at 9 bases. Unmatched junction bases numbered 4, after V lost 2 bases and J lost 2 bases. Germline V gene data show CDR1 as KGHSH and CDR2 as LQKENI. The CDR3 is made up of 15 amino acids. The CDR3 DNA follows: TGTGCCAGCTCACCAGGACAGGGGATGACCTACGAGCAGTACTTC. This gives the protein CASSPGQGMTYEQYF.

The rearrangement uses TRBV6-1 and TRBJ1-6; no reliable D call. The CDR3 is 15 residues long. The germline gives CDR1 MNHNS, CDR2 SASEGT. V was clipped by 1 base and J by 15 bases, with 19 bases between them. CDR3 sequence (DNA): TGTGCCAGCAGTGAAGGGGGAGGAAACGGCCCACACCTCCACTTT. It yields the protein CASSEGGGNGPHLHF.

The chain uses TRBV19 and TRBJ2-3, with TRBD1 matching over 8 bases. CDR1 is LNHDA, CDR2 SQIVND, per germline (reference sequence). The CDR3 has 14 residues. The V and J ends lost 5 bases and 1 base, in that order; junction bases with no gene match: 2. CDR3 coding DNA: TGTGCCAGTAGTGAGACAGGGGGCACAGATACGCAGTATTTT. This codes for CASSETGGTDTQYF.

J is TRBJ1-2 and V is TRBV28; 8 positions match TRBD1. The germline gives CDR1 MDHEN, CDR2 SYDVKM. This CDR3 is 16 amino acids long. V lost 5 bases, J lost 5 bases, and 13 bases stayed unmatched. DNA of the CDR3: TGTGCCAGCAGTATACTGGACAGGGAGGTTTTATATGGCTACACCTTC. Translating gives CASSILDREVLYGYTF.

This chain connects TRBV5-1 to TRBJ2-7; D is unresolved. The V end was cut by 7 bases, the J end by 0 bases, with 17 bases between. Germline CDR1 reads SGHRS; CDR2 reads YFSETQ. CDR3 length equals 15 residues. Here the CDR3 DNA reads TGCGCCAGCGGGTTGTGGCGGAGAAGCTCCTACGAGCAGTACTTC. Its translation: CASGLWRRSSYEQYF.

The chain links TRBV19 to TRBJ1-6; D is undetermined. V lost 8 bases, J lost 6 bases, and 14 bases lay in between. The CDR3 covers 14 residues. Germline CDR1 reads LNHDA; CDR2 reads SQIVND (reference sequence). CDR3 region: CASATLLGNSPLHF. The CDR3, as DNA: TGTGCCAGTGCGACACTCTTGGGTAATTCACCCCTCCACTTT.

J is TRBJ2-5 and V is TRBV5-1; TRBD2 matches at 7 bases. The V gene's germline CDR1 is SGHRS and CDR2 YFSETQ. Trimming took 4 bases from V and 4 from J; bases not matched to a gene: 13. The CDR3 is made up of 16 amino acids. CDR3 coding DNA: TGCGCCAGCAGCCCCGGGGGACCACCGGGGGGAGAGACCCAGTACTTC. Translation: CASSPGGPPGGETQYF.

V is TRBV5-1 and J is TRBJ2-5; D is perhaps TRBD2 (6 bases). There are 17 residues in the CDR3. V shed 1 base and J shed 3 bases, with 19 bases lying between them. Germline V gene lookup returns CDR1 SGHRS and CDR2 YFSETQ. The CDR3 DNA sequence: TGCGCCAGCAGCTTGTGGGGGGACCGATCCCGGGAAGAGACCCAGTACTTC. Its protein product is CASSLWGDRSREETQYF. The full variable domain, completed using reference TRBV5-1 and TRBJ2-5, is KAGVTQTPRYLIKTRGQQVTLSCSPISGHRSVSWYQQTPGQGLQFLFEYFSETQRNKGNFPGRFSGRQFSNSRSEMNVSTLELGDSALYLCASSLWGDRSREETQYFGPGTRLLVL.

This chain uses TRBV30 with TRBJ1-5, with D possibly being TRBD1 (5 bases). The CDR3 is made up of 13 amino acids. Looked up from germline, CDR1 is GTSNPN and CDR2 is SVGIG (reference sequence). The V gene lost 0 bases and the J gene lost 7 bases, with 10 bases spanning the gap. The chain's CDR3 is CAWSVLGGQPQHF. DNA of the CDR3: TGTGCCTGGAGTGTACTTGGGGGGCAGCCCCAGCATTTT.

V usage is TRBV5-1 and J usage is TRBJ2-2; tentative D call: TRBD2 (5 bases). CDR1 SGHRS and CDR2 YFSETQ come from the germline V gene. There are 16 residues in the CDR3. The V end was cut by 1 base, the J end by 4 bases, with 14 bases between. The CDR3 DNA reads TGCGCCAGCAGCTTGCGAGGGCAGGCCCGCACCGGGGAGCTGTTTTTT. As protein: CASSLRGQARTGELFF.

The CDR3 sequence is CASSRGDRVNNYEQYF. The CDR3 region has the DNA TGCGCCAGCAGCCGGGGCGACAGGGTAAATAACTACGAGCAGTACTTC. V usage is TRBV5-1 and J usage is TRBJ2-5, with 7 positions matching TRBD1. The J call may be wrong; the DNA end is better matched by TRBJ2-7. The germline CDR1 and CDR2 sequences are SGHRS and YFSETQ. The CDR3 spans 16 residues.

V usage is TRBV9 and J usage is TRBJ1-2; D not resolved. The ends were cut back, 0 bases at V and 0 bases at J, with 3 bases in the middle. The CDR3 covers 13 residues. The germline V gene encodes CDR1 SGDLS and CDR2 YYNGEE. The CDR3 is CASSVVSNYGYTF. The DNA of the CDR3 is TGTGCCAGCAGCGTAGTATCTAACTATGGCTACACCTTC.

The V gene is TRBV6-9, the J gene TRBJ2-2; D uncertain. CDR3 length equals 14 residues. Trimming removed 4 bases from V and 0 bases from J, with 6 bases in between. Germline V gene data show CDR1 as MNHGY and CDR2 as SVAAGI. The CDR3: CASSLEPNTGELFF. The CDR3 DNA is TGTGCCAGCAGTTTAGAGCCGAACACCGGGGAGCTGTTTTTT.

V and J are TRBV5-1 and TRBJ2-5, with TRBD2 matching over 10 bases. The CDR3 spans 14 residues. The germline gives CDR1 SGHRS, CDR2 YFSETQ. Trimming removed 4 bases from V and 5 bases from J; junction bases left unmatched: 5. The chain's CDR3 is CASSEAGGFETQYF. The CDR3 bases are TGCGCCAGCAGCGAAGCGGGGGGGTTCGAGACCCAGTACTTC.

The chain carries TRBV27 and TRBJ2-7; 7 nucleotides match TRBD1. The CDR3 totals 21 residues. The V gene end was trimmed by 6 bases and the J gene end by 0 bases; junction bases not matched to a gene: 26. Looked up from germline, CDR1 is MNHEY and CDR2 is SMNVEV (reference sequence). The CDR3 DNA follows: TGTGCCAGCAGCCGATACTACAGGGGTCCCTCCTTAACGGGTAGCTCCTACGAGCAGTACTTC. Translated: CASSRYYRGPSLTGSSYEQYF.

The chain joins TRBV19 to TRBJ1-6; 7 bases agree with TRBD1. The CDR3 loop spans 14 amino acids. CDR1 is LNHDA and CDR2 is SQIVND in the germline V gene (reference sequence). V lost 4 bases to trimming and J lost 7 bases; unmatched junction nucleotides: 4. CDR3 DNA: TGTGCCAGTAGTACCACAGGGGACAATTCACCCCTCCACTTT. Protein: CASSTTGDNSPLHF.

V usage is TRBV6-1 and J usage is TRBJ2-7; the match to TRBD1 covers 7 bases. Trimming cost V 0 bases and J 5 bases; bases outside gene matches: 4. The CDR3 length is 14 residues. Germline CDR1 MNHNS, CDR2 SASEGT. CDR3 sequence reads: CASSEAGQNHEQYF. In DNA, the CDR3 is TGTGCCAGCAGTGAAGCGGGACAGAACCACGAGCAGTACTTC.

The CDR3 here is CASSYLNLQETQYF. CDR3 DNA sequence: TGCGCCAGCAGCTACCTAAATTTGCAAGAGACCCAGTACTTC. The rearrangement links TRBV5-1 to TRBJ2-5; no firm D call. This CDR3 has 14 residues. V was clipped by 3 bases and J by 2 bases, with 11 bases between them. Germline-derived CDR1 and CDR2 are SGHRS and YFSETQ.

Here the CDR3 reads CASSARLGGGDTQYF. Written as DNA, the CDR3 is TGTGCCAGCAGCGCTCGGCTGGGAGGGGGAGATACGCAGTATTTT. This rearrangement joins TRBV9 to TRBJ2-3; a weak D match, TRBD2 (7 bases). The CDR3 extends over 15 amino acids. Germline V CDR1 and CDR2: SGDLS, YYNGEE. Deletions cut 3 bases from V and 5 bases from J, with 16 bases between.